The next 24 T cell receptor beta chains were all read from a single sample in a study of CD8 T cells in ankylosing spondylitis. Study outcomes and limitations: What seemed typical of ankylosing spondylitis blood was a TCR beta motif built from about eight highly homologous variants.

Their specific antigens are unknown. MiXCR, run by TCRdb on the 5' RACE reads, gives a single entry per CDR3 protein. The repertoire holds 700,000 or so distinct CDR3 sequences, with around 20% as singletons. Input material: blood, either unsorted or a sorted T cell fraction (not recorded which). These receptors originate from a male donor with ankylosing spondylitis.

There are a few counts of this clonotype. The V call is TRBV12-3 or TRBV12-4, the J call TRBJ1-3, with D uncertain. The CDR3 has 14 residues. V lost 5 bases and J lost 4, with 12 bases in between. The DNA of the CDR3 is TGTGCCAGCAGTCCCCTTGGGAGAGGAAACACCATATATTTT. The encoded protein is CASSPLGRGNTIYF.

This clonotype was recorded once. V is TRBV12-3 or TRBV12-4 and J is TRBJ1-5; D is unclear. This CDR3 spans 13 amino acids. The V end lost 6 bases, the J end lost 8 bases, and 14 bases lay between the germline ends. The CDR3 loop reads CASSPGRFEPQHF. The CDR3 DNA reads TGTGCCAGCAGCCCCGGGAGGTTTGAGCCCCAGCATTTT.

This chain joins TRBV6-2 or TRBV6-3 and TRBJ2-7; TRBD1 agrees at 10 bases. Unmatched junction bases numbered 5, after V lost 6 bases and J lost 3 bases. This CDR3 has 14 residues. Germline CDR1 MNHEY, CDR2 SVGEGT. The CDR3 region is CASRYDRGLYEQYF. The CDR3 coding sequence is TGTGCCAGCAGGTACGACAGGGGGCTCTACGAGCAGTACTTC.

The V call is TRBV28, the J call TRBJ2-3; TRBD2 agrees at 11 bases. CDR1 and CDR2 (germline): MDHEN, SYDVKM. V dropped 5 bases and J dropped 3; count of bases not matched to a gene: 10. The CDR3 length is 17 residues. In nucleotides, the CDR3 is TGTGCCAGCAGTGCATCGGGACTAGCGGAGGAAACAGATACGCAGTATTTT. Residues: CASSASGLAEETDTQYF.

This clonotype was seen only a few times. The chain combines TRBV30 with TRBJ2-7, with TRBD2 identical over 7 bases. V lost 2 bases and J lost 9; bases outside the gene matches: 4. From germline, CDR1 is GTSNPN and CDR2 SVGIG (reference sequence). The CDR3 loop spans 11 amino acids. The CDR3 protein is CAWSSGEPQYF. The CDR3 region has the DNA TGTGCCTGGAGTAGCGGGGAACCGCAGTACTTC.

DNA of the CDR3: TGTGCCAGCAGACCCGGGACCACCCCCCGGCGTGAGCAGTTCTTC. It codes for CASRPGTTPRREQFF. This chain uses TRBV6-1 with TRBJ2-1; D possibly matches TRBD1 or TRBD2 (5 bases each). CDR1 MNHNS and CDR2 SASEGT come from the germline V gene. CDR3 length: 15 amino acids. Trimming took off 6 bases at V and 9 bases at J, with 21 bases between the two ends.

The genes are TRBV7-8 and TRBJ2-7; 11 nucleotides agree with TRBD1. Trimming at V came to 5 bases and at J to 11 bases, leaving 8 bases not matched to a gene. Germline CDR1 is SGHVS and CDR2 is FQNEAQ. This CDR3 region has 13 residues. This CDR3 is CASSTGTGGSKYF. The CDR3 region has the DNA TGTGCCAGCAGCACCGGGACAGGGGGGAGCAAGTACTTC.

The V gene is TRBV28, the J gene TRBJ2-7; TRBD1 aligns across 10 bases. Looked up from germline, CDR1 is MDHEN and CDR2 is SYDVKM. CDR3 length: 16 residues. Germline trimming cut 6 bases from V and 1 base from J; bases unmatched to any gene: 9. CDR3 amino acids: CASRPHRQGASYEQYF. The CDR3 DNA reads as TGTGCCAGCAGACCTCACAGACAGGGGGCGTCCTACGAGCAGTACTTC.

This clonotype was counted at least ten times. The rearrangement uses TRBV12-3 or TRBV12-4 and TRBJ2-3, with D perhaps matching TRBD1 or TRBD2 (5 bases each). V was trimmed by 8 bases and J by 6 bases, leaving 6 bases between them. CDR3 length equals 10 residues. The CDR3 region is CASGTDTQYF. The DNA of the CDR3 is TGTGCCAGCGGGACGGATACGCAGTATTTT.

There are a few counts of this clonotype. V is TRBV12-3 or TRBV12-4 and J is TRBJ1-5; D call uncertain. The CDR3 runs 15 residues. Trimming left V 3 bases short and J 0 bases short, with 9 bases between. The CDR3 nucleotides are TGTGCCAGCAGTTTGAGCCGAAATAGCAATCAGCCCCAGCATTTT. Translation: CASSLSRNSNQPQHF.

As DNA, the CDR3 is TGCGCCAGCAGCTTTTTAGGACTAGCGGGGGGTCATGAGCAGTTCTTC. It encodes CASSFLGLAGGHEQFF. The rearrangement joins TRBV5-1 to TRBJ2-1; 14 nucleotides agree with TRBD2. Trimming at V came to 2 bases and at J to 8 bases, leaving 6 bases not matched to a gene. CDR1 and CDR2 (germline): SGHRS, YFSETQ. The CDR3 is 16 amino acids.

V usage is TRBV3-1 and J usage is TRBJ2-1; TRBD2 matches at 12 bases. The trim removed 8 bases at V and 5 bases at J, leaving 19 bases unmatched. The CDR3 sequence is 19 residues long. The germline gives CDR1 LGHDT, CDR2 YNNKEL (reference sequence). CDR3 region: CASCRDTPSGGAGNNEQFF. In DNA, the CDR3 is TGTGCCAGCTGCCGCGATACTCCTAGCGGGGGGGCCGGGAACAATGAGCAGTTCTTC.

This clonotype showed up just a few times. The chain links TRBV15 to TRBJ2-5; D gene unclear. The CDR3 extends over 16 amino acids. V shed 3 bases and J shed 1 base, with 15 bases lying between them. The germline CDR1 and CDR2 sequences are LNHNV and YYDKDF (reference sequence). In DNA form, the CDR3 reads TGTGCCACCAGCAGTAGCACCGCGGAACCCCAAGAGACCCAGTACTTC. Protein sequence: CATSSSTAEPQETQYF. Full variable domain (outside the CDR3, taken from reference TRBV15 and TRBJ2-5): DAMVIQNPRYQVTQFGKPVTLSCSQTLNHNVMYWYQQKSSQAPKLLFHYYDKDFNNEADTPDNFQSRRPNTSFCFLDIRSPGLGDTAMYLCATSSSTAEPQETQYFGPGTRLLVL.

CDR3 DNA sequence: TGTGCCAGCAGCCCGTGGGGGCAATTCTATGGCTACACCTTC. This sequence encodes CASSPWGQFYGYTF. This rearrangement joins TRBV6-1 to TRBJ1-2; D is perhaps TRBD1 (6 bases). V was trimmed by 6 bases and J by 4 bases, leaving 15 bases between them. CDR1 is MNHNS, CDR2 SASEGT, per germline. This CDR3 is 14 amino acids long.

This clonotype was picked up a small number of times. This chain uses TRBV7-6 with TRBJ2-1; a possible D gene is TRBD1 (5 bases). This CDR3 spans 14 amino acids. Germline CDR1 and CDR2: SGHVS and FNYEAQ. V was trimmed by 4 bases and J by 4 bases, leaving 11 bases between them. CDR3 protein: CASSYTGPYNEQFF. CDR3 in DNA: TGTGCCAGCAGCTACACAGGACCATACAATGAGCAGTTCTTC.

This clonotype was observed many times. The chain carries TRBV12-3 or TRBV12-4 and TRBJ1-1; D gene uncertain. V was clipped by 3 bases and J by 5 bases, with 7 bases between them. CDR3 size: 12 residues. The CDR3 nucleotides are TGTGCCAGCAGTTTTTCCCAGACTGAAGCTTTCTTT. Its translation is CASSFSQTEAFF.

The chain has TRBV20-1 and TRBJ2-2; D possibly corresponds to TRBD2 (5 bases). Trimming left V 3 bases short and J 2 bases short, with 10 bases between. Germline CDR1 and CDR2: DFQATT and SNEGSKA (reference sequence). The CDR3 spans 14 residues. The CDR3 nucleotides read TGCAGTGCTAGGGACTCCCGTAACACCGGGGAGCTGTTTTTT. This sequence encodes CSARDSRNTGELFF.

There are a few counts of this clonotype. This chain connects TRBV4-2 to TRBJ2-1; no reliable D call. Germline loops: CDR1 LGHNA, CDR2 YNFKEQ. V was cut by 2 bases and J by 9 bases, with 14 bases left in between. The CDR3 length is 14 residues. The CDR3 coding sequence is TGTGCCAGCAGCCAAACGGGCCCCTATGCTGAGCAGTTCTTC. Its translation is CASSQTGPYAEQFF.

The rearrangement uses TRBV19 and TRBJ1-2; TRBD1 is a possible D gene (5 bases). CDR3 length equals 14 residues. V lost 3 bases, J lost 5 bases, and 13 bases lay in between. Germline V gives CDR1 LNHDA, CDR2 SQIVND (reference sequence). Here the CDR3 DNA reads TGTGCCAGTAGTATGTCAGGGTCTTATTATGGCTACACCTTC. This translates into CASSMSGSYYGYTF. Based on the CDR3 plus reference TRBV19 and TRBJ1-2, the full variable domain is DGGITQSPKYLFRKEGQNVTLSCEQNLNHDAMYWYRQDPGQGLRLIYYSQIVNDFQKGDIAEGYSVSREKKESFPLTVTSAQKNPTAFYLCASSMSGSYYGYTFGSGTRLTVV.

This chain uses TRBV29-1 with TRBJ2-5; maybe TRBD2 (6 bases). The CDR3 consists of 15 residues. V was cut by 8 bases and J by 0 bases, with 19 bases left in between. Germline V gives CDR1 SQVTM, CDR2 ANQGSEA. The CDR3 region has the DNA TGCAGCTTTGCTCCTGGGACTGCGTACCAAGAGACCCAGTACTTC. Translating gives CSFAPGTAYQETQYF. The full variable domain, completed using reference TRBV29-1 and TRBJ2-5, is SAVISQKPSRDICQRGTSLTIQCQVDSQVTMMFWYRQQPGQSLTLIATANQGSEATYESGFVIDKFPISRPNLTFSTLTVSNMSPEDSSIYLCSFAPGTAYQETQYFGPGTRLLVL.

This chain links TRBV25-1 with TRBJ2-3; TRBD1 matches at 7 bases. This CDR3 comprises 17 residues. The germline V gene has CDR1 MGHDK and CDR2 SYGVNS. The trim removed 2 bases at V and 2 bases at J, leaving 10 bases unmatched. CDR3 in DNA: TGTGCCAGCAGTGAACCCCTGACAGGGCCACTCACAGATACGCAGTATTTT. It yields the protein CASSEPLTGPLTDTQYF.

This clonotype was recorded at least ten times. The V gene is TRBV4-1, the J gene TRBJ2-5; the D gene is possibly TRBD1 (5 bases). Trimming took off 4 bases at V and 7 bases at J, with 7 bases between the two ends. Germline assignment: CDR1 MGHRA and CDR2 YSYEKL. This CDR3 has 11 amino acids. Written as DNA, the CDR3 is TGCGCCAGCAGCCGAGACAGGACCCAGTACTTC. This sequence encodes CASSRDRTQYF.

This chain joins TRBV5-5 and TRBJ2-2; 10 nucleotides match TRBD2. Per germline, CDR1 SGHKS and CDR2 YYEKEE (reference sequence). V dropped 6 bases and J dropped 4; count of bases not matched to a gene: 9. The CDR3 covers 16 residues. DNA of the CDR3: TGTGCCAGCACCCGAACTGGGACTAGCGTCACCGGGGAGCTGTTTTTT. This translates into CASTRTGTSVTGELFF.

This clonotype was counted a few times. This sequence joins TRBV5-4 and TRBJ2-1, with D possibly matching TRBD1 (5 bases). Per germline, CDR1 SGHNT and CDR2 YYREEE (reference sequence). V lost 4 bases and J 7 bases, leaving 15 bases between the germline ends. CDR3 size: 14 residues. In DNA form, the CDR3 reads TGTGCCAGCAGCGAGACAGTAGCCAGGAATGAGCAGTTCTTC. It translates to CASSETVARNEQFF. The whole variable domain, remainder taken from reference TRBV5-4 and TRBJ2-1, is ETGVTQSPTHLIKTRGQQVTLRCSSQSGHNTVSWYQQALGQGPQFIFQYYREEENGRGNFPPRFSGLQFPNYSSELNVNALELDDSALYLCASSETVARNEQFFGPGTRLTVL.